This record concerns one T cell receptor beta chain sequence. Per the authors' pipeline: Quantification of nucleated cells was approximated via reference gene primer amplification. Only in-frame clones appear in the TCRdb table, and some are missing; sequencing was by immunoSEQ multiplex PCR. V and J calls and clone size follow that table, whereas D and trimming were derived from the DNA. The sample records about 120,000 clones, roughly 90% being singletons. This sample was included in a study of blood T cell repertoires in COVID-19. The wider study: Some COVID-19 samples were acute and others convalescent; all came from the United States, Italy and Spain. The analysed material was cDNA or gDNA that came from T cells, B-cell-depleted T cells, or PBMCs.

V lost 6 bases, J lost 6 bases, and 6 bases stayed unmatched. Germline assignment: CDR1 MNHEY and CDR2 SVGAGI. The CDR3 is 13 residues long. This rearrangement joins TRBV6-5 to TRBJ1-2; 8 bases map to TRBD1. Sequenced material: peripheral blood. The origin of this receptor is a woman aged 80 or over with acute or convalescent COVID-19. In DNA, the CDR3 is TGTGCCAGCAGCTCGGACAGGGTGGATGGCTACACCTTC. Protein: CASSSDRVDGYTF.